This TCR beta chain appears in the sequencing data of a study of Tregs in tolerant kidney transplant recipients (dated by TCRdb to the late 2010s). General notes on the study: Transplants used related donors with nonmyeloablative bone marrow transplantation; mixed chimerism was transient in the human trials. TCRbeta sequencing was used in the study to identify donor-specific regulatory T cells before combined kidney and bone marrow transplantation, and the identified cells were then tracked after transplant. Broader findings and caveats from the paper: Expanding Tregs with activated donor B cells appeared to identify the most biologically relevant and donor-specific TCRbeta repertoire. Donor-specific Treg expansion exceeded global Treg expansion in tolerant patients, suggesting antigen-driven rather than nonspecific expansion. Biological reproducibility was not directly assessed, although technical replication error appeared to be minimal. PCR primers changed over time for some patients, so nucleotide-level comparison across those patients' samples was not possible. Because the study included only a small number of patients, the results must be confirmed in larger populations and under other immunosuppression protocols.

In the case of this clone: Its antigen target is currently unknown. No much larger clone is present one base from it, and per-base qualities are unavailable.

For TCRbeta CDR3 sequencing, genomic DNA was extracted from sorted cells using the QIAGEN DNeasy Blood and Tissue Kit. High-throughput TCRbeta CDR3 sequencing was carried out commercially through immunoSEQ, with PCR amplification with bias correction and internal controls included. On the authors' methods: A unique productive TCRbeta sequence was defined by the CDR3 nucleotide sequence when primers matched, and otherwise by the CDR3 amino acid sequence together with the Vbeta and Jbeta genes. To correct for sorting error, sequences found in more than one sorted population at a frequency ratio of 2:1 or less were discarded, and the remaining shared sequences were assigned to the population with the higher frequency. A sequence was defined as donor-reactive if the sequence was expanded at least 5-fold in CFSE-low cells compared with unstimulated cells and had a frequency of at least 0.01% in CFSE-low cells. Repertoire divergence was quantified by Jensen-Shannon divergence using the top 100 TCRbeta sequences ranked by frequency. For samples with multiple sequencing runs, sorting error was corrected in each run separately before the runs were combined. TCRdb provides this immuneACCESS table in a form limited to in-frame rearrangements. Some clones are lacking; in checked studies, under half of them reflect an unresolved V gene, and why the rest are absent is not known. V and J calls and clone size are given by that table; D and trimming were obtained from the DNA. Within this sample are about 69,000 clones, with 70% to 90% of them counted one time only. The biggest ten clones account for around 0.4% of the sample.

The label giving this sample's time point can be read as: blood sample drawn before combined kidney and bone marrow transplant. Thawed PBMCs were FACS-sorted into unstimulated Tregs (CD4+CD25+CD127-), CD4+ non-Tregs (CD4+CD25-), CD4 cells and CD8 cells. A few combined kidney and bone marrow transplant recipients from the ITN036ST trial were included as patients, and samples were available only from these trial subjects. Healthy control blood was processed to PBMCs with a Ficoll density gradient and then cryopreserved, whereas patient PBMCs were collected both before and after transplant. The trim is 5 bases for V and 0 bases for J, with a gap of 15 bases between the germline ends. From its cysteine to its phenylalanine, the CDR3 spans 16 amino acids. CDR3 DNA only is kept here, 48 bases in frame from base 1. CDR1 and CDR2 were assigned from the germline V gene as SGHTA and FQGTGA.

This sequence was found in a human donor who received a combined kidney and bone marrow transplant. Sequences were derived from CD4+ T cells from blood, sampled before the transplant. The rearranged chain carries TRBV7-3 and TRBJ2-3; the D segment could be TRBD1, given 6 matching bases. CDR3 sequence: CASSTRRGGSTDTQYF. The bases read TGTGCCAGCAGCACCCGGCGAGGGGGAAGCACAGATACGCAGTATTTT.